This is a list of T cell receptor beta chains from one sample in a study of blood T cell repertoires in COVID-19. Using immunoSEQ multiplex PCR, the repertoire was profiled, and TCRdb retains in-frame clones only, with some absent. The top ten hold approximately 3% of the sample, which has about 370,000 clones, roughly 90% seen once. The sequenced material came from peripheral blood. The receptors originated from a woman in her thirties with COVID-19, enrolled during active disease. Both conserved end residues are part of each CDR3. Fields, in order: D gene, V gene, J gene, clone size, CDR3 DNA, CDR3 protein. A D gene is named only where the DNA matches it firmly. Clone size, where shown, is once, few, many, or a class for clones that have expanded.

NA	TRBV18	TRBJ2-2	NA	TGTGCCAGCTCACCGCTGGGGGCGGGGGCGAACACCGGGGAGCTGTTTTTT	CASSPLGAGANTGELFF
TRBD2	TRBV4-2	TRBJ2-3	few	TGTGCCAGCAGCCCCGGGACTAGCGAATTCGGGCAGTATTTT	CASSPGTSEFGQYF
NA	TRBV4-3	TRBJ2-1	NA	TGCGCCAGCAGCCGCAACCGGGGGGCAACCACGGGAAATGAGCAGTTCTTC	CASSRNRGATTGNEQFF
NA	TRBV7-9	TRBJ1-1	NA	TGTGCCAGCAGCCCGTCCATTATGAGATCGGACACTGAAGCTTTCTTT	CASSPSIMRSDTEAFF
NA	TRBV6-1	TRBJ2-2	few	TGTGCCAGCAGTGAAGGGTGGCAGACGAACACCGGGGAGCTGTTTTTT	CASSEGWQTNTGELFF
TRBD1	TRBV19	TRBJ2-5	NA	TGTGCCAGTAGTACTACAGGGGGTCAAGAGACCCAGTACTTC	CASSTTGGQETQYF
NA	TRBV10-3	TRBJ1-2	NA	TGTGCCATAGAAACAGGCAATCCTGGCGGCTACACCTTC	CAIETGNPGGYTF
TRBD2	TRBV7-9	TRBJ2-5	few	TGTGCCAGCAGCCTCCAAGGGGCGGGGGTAGATACCCAGTACTTC	CASSLQGAGVDTQYF
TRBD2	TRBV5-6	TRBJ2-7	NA	TGTGCCAGCAGCTTTAGCGTACAGCGGGGGTCATGGGGCCTTCCCGAGCAGTACTTC	CASSFSVQRGSWGLPEQYF
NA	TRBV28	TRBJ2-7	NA	TGTGCCAGCACTTACGACACGCCTAACTACGAGCAGTACTTC	CASTYDTPNYEQYF
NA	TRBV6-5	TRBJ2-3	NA	TGTGCCAGCAGCTTGGGGGCTGAAGCAGATACGCAGTATTTT	CASSLGAEADTQYF
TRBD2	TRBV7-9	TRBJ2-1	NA	TGCACAGCGGGGGGGAATGAGCAGTTCTTC	CTAGGNEQFF
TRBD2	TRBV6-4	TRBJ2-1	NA	TGTGCCAGCAGTGACTCACCTAGCGGCACATCCTACAATGAGCAGTTCTTC	CASSDSPSGTSYNEQFF
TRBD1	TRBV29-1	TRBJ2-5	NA	TGCAGCTGTAGGACAGGATGGTACCAAGAGACCCAGTACTTC	CSCRTGWYQETQYF
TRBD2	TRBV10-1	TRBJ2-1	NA	TGCGCCAGCAGTGAGGGACTAGCGGGAGCTGAGCAGTTCTTC	CASSEGLAGAEQFF
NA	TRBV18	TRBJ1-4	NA	TGTGCCAGCTCACCCGTAGGGGGTGGTGAAAAACTGTTTTTT	CASSPVGGGEKLFF
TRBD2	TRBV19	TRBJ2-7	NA	TGTGCCAGTAGTATAGGGGGGACTAGCGGCCACTACGAGCAGTACTTC	CASSIGGTSGHYEQYF
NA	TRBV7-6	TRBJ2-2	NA	TGTGCCAGCAGCTTAGGTCGTGGAGTCGGGGAGCTGTTTTTT	CASSLGRGVGELFF
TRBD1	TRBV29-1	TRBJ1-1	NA	TGCAGCGTCCAAGACAGGGGGACCACTGAAGCTTTCTTT	CSVQDRGTTEAFF
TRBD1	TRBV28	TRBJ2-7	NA	TGTGCTAGCACCGGGACAGCGATAACCTACGAGCAGTACTTC	CASTGTAITYEQYF
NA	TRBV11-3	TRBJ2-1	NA	TGTGCCAGCAGCTTAGAACTAACTAGAAACAATGAGCAGTTCTTC	CASSLELTRNNEQFF
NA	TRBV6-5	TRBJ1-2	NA	TGTGCCAGCAGGTCGGGTCGGGGGGGGCATGGCTACACCTTC	CASRSGRGGHGYTF
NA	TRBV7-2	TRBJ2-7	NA	TGTGCCAGCAGCTTAACAGAGTCCTACGAGCAGTACTTC	CASSLTESYEQYF
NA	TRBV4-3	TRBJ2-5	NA	TGCGCCAGCAGCCAAGAACGCAACCGGCGGGGGACCCAGTACTTC	CASSQERNRRGTQYF
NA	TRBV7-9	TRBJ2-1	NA	TGTGCCAGCACAGAGGGCTCCTACAATGAGCAGTTCTTC	CASTEGSYNEQFF
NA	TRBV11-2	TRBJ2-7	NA	TGTGCCAGCAGCCCAGACCTGAGCCTAGGCGAGCAGTACTTC	CASSPDLSLGEQYF
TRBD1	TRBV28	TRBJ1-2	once	TGTGCCAGCAGTTTGGTCCCAGGGGGCGCAAACTATGGCTACACCTTC	CASSLVPGGANYGYTF
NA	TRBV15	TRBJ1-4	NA	TGTGCCACCAGGGGGGGGCAGGAAAAACTGTTTTTT	CATRGGQEKLFF
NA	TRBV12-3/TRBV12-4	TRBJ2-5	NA	TGTGCCAGCAGTTTAGCGTCTCAAGAGACCCAGTACTTC	CASSLASQETQYF
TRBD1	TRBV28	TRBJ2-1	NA	TGTGCCAGCAGTTTCCCGGGACAGAATGAGTTATGGCAGTTCTTC	CASSFPGQNELWQFF
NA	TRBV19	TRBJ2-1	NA	TGTGCCAGTAGTATTCACCCCCTAGGCAATGAGCAGTTCTTC	CASSIHPLGNEQFF
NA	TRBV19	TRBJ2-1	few	TGTGCTACTACTTCCGAGGGGGGGCCTAGAAATGAGCAGTTCTTC	CATTSEGGPRNEQFF
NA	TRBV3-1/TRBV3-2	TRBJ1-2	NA	TGTGCCAGCAGCCAGGCAGGGTATGGCTACACCTTC	CASSQAGYGYTF
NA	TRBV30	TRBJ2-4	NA	TGTGCCTGGCAGGGTTTAGCCAAAAACATTCAGTACTTC	CAWQGLAKNIQYF
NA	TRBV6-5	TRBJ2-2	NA	TGTGCCAGCAGTTACTTACAACAGGGTCCCACCGGGGAGCTGTTTTTT	CASSYLQQGPTGELFF
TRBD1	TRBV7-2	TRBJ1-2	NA	TGTGCCAGCAGCTTAGCCCCGGGACAGGGGGCCCTGGACTATGGCTACACCTTC	CASSLAPGQGALDYGYTF
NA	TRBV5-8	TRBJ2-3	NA	TGTGCCAGCAGTCAAAGACAGCCTACAATTTGGGGGCAGTATTTT	CASSQRQPTIWGQYF
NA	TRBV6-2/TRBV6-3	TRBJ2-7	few	TGTGCCAGCAGTTACGGACAGCTACTCTCCTACGAGCAGTACTTC	CASSYGQLLSYEQYF
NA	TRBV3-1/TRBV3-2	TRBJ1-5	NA	TGTGCCAGCAGCCAAGAGGAGACGACGGATAGCAATCAGCCCCAGCATTTT	CASSQEETTDSNQPQHF
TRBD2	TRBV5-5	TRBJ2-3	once	TGTGCCAGCAGCGCGGGACTAGCGGGAGTATCCGATACGCAGTATTTT	CASSAGLAGVSDTQYF
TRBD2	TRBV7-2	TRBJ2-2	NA	TGTGCCAGCAGGCTTGCGACTAGCGGAGCAAACACCGGGGAGCTGTTTTTT	CASRLATSGANTGELFF
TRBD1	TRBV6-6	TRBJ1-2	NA	TGTGCCAGCTCCCTTGGGGGTGACCGGGGACAGACCTTC	CASSLGGDRGQTF
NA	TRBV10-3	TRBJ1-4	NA	TGTGCCATCAGGGGGGGTGCGGAGGAAAAACTGTTTTTT	CAIRGGAEEKLFF
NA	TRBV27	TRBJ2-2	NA	TGTGCCAGCGGCCGGACTCACACCGGGGAGCTGTTTTTT	CASGRTHTGELFF
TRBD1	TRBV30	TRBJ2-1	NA	TGTGCCTGGGGGACAGGGCACGCTTATGAGCAGTTCTTC	CAWGTGHAYEQFF
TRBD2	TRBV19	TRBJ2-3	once	TGTGCCAGTAGTATACGGACTAGCGGAACTAGCACAGATACGCAGTATTTT	CASSIRTSGTSTDTQYF
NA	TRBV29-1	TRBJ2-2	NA	TGCAGCGCGGACGAACAAAACACCGGGGAGCTGTTTTTT	CSADEQNTGELFF
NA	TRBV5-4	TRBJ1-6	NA	TGTGCCAGCAGCTTGGGACACACCAATTCACCCCTCCACTTT	CASSLGHTNSPLHF
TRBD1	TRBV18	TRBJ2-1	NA	TGTGCCAGCTCACCTTCAGGGGGCTACAATGAGCAGTTCTTC	CASSPSGGYNEQFF
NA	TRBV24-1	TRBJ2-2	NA	TGTGCCACCAGTGACGCCGGGACACCGAACACCGGGGAGCTGTTTTTT	CATSDAGTPNTGELFF
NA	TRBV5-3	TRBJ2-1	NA	TGTGCCAGAAGCTTGACCCAGCGCGGGAATGAGCAGTTCTTC	CARSLTQRGNEQFF
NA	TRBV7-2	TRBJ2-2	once	TGTGCCAGCAGCCCAAACGGTCTACACACCGGGGAGCTGTTTTTT	CASSPNGLHTGELFF
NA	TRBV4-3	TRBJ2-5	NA	TGCGCCAGCAGCCGGGCACACCAAGAGACCCAGTACTTC	CASSRAHQETQYF
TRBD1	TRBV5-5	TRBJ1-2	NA	TGTGCCAGCAGCTTGGGGACAGGGAGATCCTATGGCTACACCTTC	CASSLGTGRSYGYTF